The 29 T cell receptor beta chains in this list originate from one sample, sequenced in a study of shared clonotypes between healthy human individuals. Terminally differentiated effector memory CD45RA+ cells were left out of the naive CD8 fraction, which was CD45RO-negative and positively selected for CCR7. Profiling relied on immunoSEQ multiplex PCR, and the TCRdb table lists in-frame clones only, not all of them. The sample has roughly 550,000 clones, 95% to 96% seen once; the top ten hold roughly 0.1%. The sequencing input was naive CD8+ T cells sorted from blood. All receptors derive from a woman in her twenties or thirties in good health.

The V gene is TRBV10-3, the J gene TRBJ1-2; D remains unclear. CDR3 length equals 13 residues. Germline values: CDR1 ENHRY, CDR2 SYGVKD. Trimming removed 7 bases at V and 8 bases at J, with 17 bases between. The CDR3 protein is CAITKDPREGYTF. CDR3 sequence (DNA): TGTGCCATCACTAAGGACCCCCGGGAGGGCTACACCTTC.

This sequence joins TRBV28 and TRBJ2-7; D is unclear. CDR3 size: 13 residues. The germline V and J ends were trimmed by 3 bases and 2 bases, with 8 bases remaining between them. From germline, CDR1 is MDHEN and CDR2 SYDVKM. The CDR3 reads CASSFMGTYEQYF. In DNA, the CDR3 is TGTGCCAGCAGTTTTATGGGAACCTACGAGCAGTACTTC.

The J gene is TRBJ2-7, the V gene TRBV11-2, with a tentative D call TRBD2 (6 bases). Germline CDR1 reads SGHAT; CDR2 reads FQNNGV. This CDR3 has 18 residues. V was cut by 4 bases and J by 0 bases, with 22 bases left in between. The CDR3 DNA is TGTGCCAGCAGCTACGGACTGTTTGGAGGGCGGCCCTCCTACGAGCAGTACTTC. It codes for CASSYGLFGGRPSYEQYF.

The rearrangement uses TRBV2 and TRBJ2-1, with 11 bases matching TRBD2. With V trimmed by 3 bases and J by 7 bases, 11 bases remained unmatched. Germline CDR1 is SNHLY and CDR2 is FYNNEI. The CDR3 runs to 17 residues. CDR3 amino acids: CASSDITSGSTPNEQFF. The CDR3 DNA follows: TGTGCCAGCAGTGACATAACTAGCGGGAGTACCCCGAATGAGCAGTTCTTC.

This chain connects TRBV5-4 to TRBJ2-1, with no clear D. The CDR3 runs 14 residues. V lost 0 bases and J 7 bases, leaving 11 bases between the germline ends. CDR1 SGHNT and CDR2 YYREEE come from the germline V gene (reference sequence). Here the CDR3 reads CASSLGSPVNEQFF. Written as DNA, the CDR3 is TGTGCCAGCAGCTTGGGATCGCCCGTGAATGAGCAGTTCTTC.

The chain uses TRBV2 and TRBJ1-5; D may be TRBD1 (5 bases). This CDR3 region has 15 residues. Between the trimmed V and J ends, which lost 6 bases and 4 bases, there was a span of 16 bases. The germline V gene has CDR1 SNHLY and CDR2 FYNNEI. For the CDR3, the DNA is TGTGCCAGCAGCCAGACAGAGGCTGCGAATCAGCCCCAGCATTTT. Its protein product is CASSQTEAANQPQHF.

The chain has TRBV15 and TRBJ1-1; no firm D call. Germline-derived CDR1 and CDR2 are LNHNV and YYDKDF (reference sequence). The length of the CDR3 is 15 residues. V lost 0 bases and J 3 bases, leaving 11 bases between the germline ends. The CDR3 region is CATSRDRAQDTEAFF. The CDR3 DNA is TGTGCCACCAGCAGAGATAGGGCCCAGGACACTGAAGCTTTCTTT.

This clone was seen just once. The rearrangement links TRBV4-2 to TRBJ2-1; 13 positions agree with TRBD2. Germline V gene sequence: CDR1 LGHNA, CDR2 YNFKEQ. Trimming took 0 bases from V and 7 from J; bases not matched to a gene: 3. The CDR3 runs to 16 residues. This CDR3 is CASSQEWTSGSNEQFF. In nucleotides, the CDR3 is TGTGCCAGCAGCCAAGAATGGACTAGCGGGAGTAATGAGCAGTTCTTC.

The chain uses TRBV4-1 and TRBJ1-6; TRBD1 matches 8 bases. V shed 7 bases, J shed 10 bases, and the junction held 9 bases outside the gene matches. CDR3 length: 14 amino acids. The germline V gene has CDR1 MGHRA and CDR2 YSYEKL. CDR3 protein: CASTATGVRSPLHF. The CDR3 DNA sequence: TGCGCCAGCACCGCGACAGGGGTCAGATCACCCCTCCACTTT.

The V call is TRBV13, the J call TRBJ2-1; tentative D call: TRBD2 (5 bases). Germline CDR1 is PRHDT and CDR2 is FYEKMQ (reference sequence). V was cut by 3 bases and J by 2 bases, with 14 bases left in between. This CDR3 has 16 residues. The CDR3 DNA sequence: TGTGCCAGCAGCTTTTTTGGTGGGAGCCCCTACAATGAGCAGTTCTTC. Protein: CASSFFGGSPYNEQFF.

The rearrangement uses TRBV5-1 and TRBJ1-3; D possibly corresponds to TRBD1 (5 bases). Germline V CDR1 and CDR2: SGHRS, YFSETQ. The length of the CDR3 is 16 residues. V was clipped by 1 base and J by 0 bases, with 11 bases between them. The CDR3, as DNA: TGCGCCAGCAGCTTGTACGGGGCCAGCTCTGGAAACACCATATATTTT. The encoded protein is CASSLYGASSGNTIYF.

This clone was seen more than once but under ten times. Other nucleotide sequences from this sample produce the same CDR3. The gene calls are TRBV7-9 and TRBJ1-1; 8 positions match TRBD1. Trimming removed 4 bases from V and 1 base from J; junction bases left unmatched: 5. Germline V gene lookup returns CDR1 SEHNR and CDR2 FQNEAQ (reference sequence). This CDR3 is 15 amino acids long. The CDR3 is CASSSWTGRNTEAFF. The CDR3 region has the DNA TGTGCCAGCAGCTCCTGGACAGGGCGGAACACTGAAGCTTTCTTT.

V is TRBV5-1 and J is TRBJ1-1; a possible D gene is TRBD1 (5 bases). Trimming left V 1 base short and J 4 bases short, with 11 bases between. Germline CDR1 SGHRS, CDR2 YFSETQ. The CDR3 covers 14 residues. CDR3 nucleotide sequence: TGCGCCAGCAGCTTGTGGGACTTAGCCACTGAAGCTTTCTTT. Translating it yields CASSLWDLATEAFF.

In this sample, this clone turned up once. The CDR3: CASSAPRGEQYF. The CDR3 DNA sequence: TGTGCCAGCAGCGCCCCAAGGGGCGAGCAGTACTTC. J is TRBJ2-7 and V is TRBV7-2, with D possibly TRBD1 on 5 matching bases. The CDR3 length is 12 residues. Germline lookup yields CDR1 SGHTA and CDR2 FQGNSA. Between the trimmed V and J ends, which lost 5 bases and 6 bases, there was a span of 11 bases.

The chain uses TRBV5-6 and TRBJ1-3; D not resolved. Germline V gene data show CDR1 as SGHDT and CDR2 as YYEEEE. Trimming took off 5 bases at V and 2 bases at J, with 14 bases between the two ends. The CDR3 length is 15 residues. The CDR3 sequence: CASSQATEAGNTIYF. CDR3 nucleotide sequence: TGTGCCAGCAGTCAGGCGACGGAGGCTGGAAACACCATATATTTT.

This clone was observed a single time. The chain carries TRBV19 and TRBJ1-4; D uncertain. CDR3 length: 14 amino acids. Germline values: CDR1 LNHDA, CDR2 SQIVND (reference sequence). V lost 5 bases and J lost 1, with 8 bases in between. The CDR3 DNA reads TGTGCCAGTAGTTCGCTGGAAACTAATGAAAAACTGTTTTTT. Encoded protein: CASSSLETNEKLFF. Variable domain in full (rest from reference TRBV19 and TRBJ1-4): DGGITQSPKYLFRKEGQNVTLSCEQNLNHDAMYWYRQDPGQGLRLIYYSQIVNDFQKGDIAEGYSVSREKKESFPLTVTSAQKNPTAFYLCASSSLETNEKLFFGSGTQLSVL.

The chain joins TRBV12-5 to TRBJ2-3, with TRBD2 matching 10 bases. With 5 bases clipped from V and 6 bases from J, the junction kept 5 bases outside the gene matches. Germline V gene data show CDR1 as LGHNT and CDR2 as FRNRAP. This CDR3 is 14 amino acids long. CDR3 in DNA: TGTGCTAGTGGTCCCGGACTAGCGGACGATACGCAGTATTTT. This gives the protein CASGPGLADDTQYF.

The CDR3 DNA follows: TGTGCCAGCAGCTTAGGGGCGGGCATCTACGAGCAGTACTTC. This encodes CASSLGAGIYEQYF. The chain joins TRBV11-2 to TRBJ2-7; possible D gene TRBD2, 5 bases. CDR3 length: 14 residues. The V gene's germline CDR1 is SGHAT and CDR2 FQNNGV. Trimming pared 1 base from V and 3 bases from J, leaving 10 bases between.

The J gene is TRBJ1-1, the V gene TRBV19; tentative D call: TRBD1 (5 bases). V was shortened by 8 bases and J by 1 base, with 11 bases between the two germline ends. CDR3 length: 13 residues. Germline V CDR1 and CDR2: LNHDA, SQIVND (reference sequence). Here the CDR3 DNA reads TGTGCCAGTGGGGGGTACGGGAACACTGAAGCTTTCTTT. Its translation: CASGGYGNTEAFF.

The chain has TRBV13 and TRBJ2-2; D may be TRBD2 (7 bases). The germline CDR1 and CDR2 sequences are PRHDT and FYEKMQ (reference sequence). V was pared by 3 bases and J by 3 bases, with 14 bases between. This CDR3 comprises 16 residues. This CDR3 reads CASSFRGAKHTGELFF. The CDR3 nucleotides are TGTGCCAGCAGCTTTCGGGGGGCGAAACACACCGGGGAGCTGTTTTTT.

V and J are TRBV7-9 and TRBJ1-2, with D perhaps TRBD1 (5 bases). Trimming stripped 3 bases from V and 0 bases from J, with 8 bases between. Looked up from germline, CDR1 is SEHNR and CDR2 is FQNEAQ (reference sequence). This CDR3 region has 14 residues. CDR3 DNA: TGTGCCAGCAGCTTGTGGGACCCTAACTATGGCTACACCTTC. Translating gives CASSLWDPNYGYTF.

J is TRBJ1-2 and V is TRBV5-4, with 7 bases identical to TRBD1. The CDR3 is 16 residues long. After removal of 2 bases from V and 7 bases from J, the junction contained 14 bases not matched to a gene. CDR1 and CDR2 (germline): SGHNT, YYREEE (reference sequence). CDR3 coding DNA: TGTGCCAGCAGCTTAGCGAGGAGACAGGGTTTTAGTGGCTACACCTTC. This codes for CASSLARRQGFSGYTF.

This clone has a single count. The chain uses TRBV28 and TRBJ2-7, with TRBD1 as a possible D gene (6 bases). V was trimmed by 5 bases and J by 0 bases, leaving 11 bases between them. The CDR3 extends over 14 amino acids. Per germline, CDR1 MDHEN and CDR2 SYDVKM. This CDR3 reads CASSIQGYSYEQYF. As DNA, the CDR3 is TGTGCCAGCAGTATACAGGGATACTCCTACGAGCAGTACTTC.

The chain links TRBV10-2 to TRBJ1-1, with D hard to call. The germline CDR1 and CDR2 sequences are WSHSY and SAAADI. Trimming removed 7 bases from V and 3 bases from J, with 18 bases in between. The CDR3 spans 15 residues. CDR3 sequence reads: CASNMLLGRDTEAFF. CDR3 coding DNA: TGCGCCAGCAACATGCTGTTAGGTCGAGACACTGAAGCTTTCTTT.

This clone appeared a single time. The V call is TRBV19, the J call TRBJ2-5; D is perhaps TRBD1 (7 bases). The CDR3 is 16 residues long. The V and J ends lost 5 bases and 1 base respectively, with 17 bases between them. Germline CDR1 and CDR2: LNHDA and SQIVND (reference sequence). This chain's CDR3 is CASSGGTAPSQETQYF. The CDR3 DNA sequence: TGTGCCAGTAGTGGAGGGACAGCTCCTAGCCAAGAGACCCAGTACTTC.

This chain links TRBV4-1 with TRBJ1-6, with D unresolved. The CDR3 extends over 15 amino acids. Trimming left V 0 bases short and J 7 bases short, with 10 bases between. Germline V gene lookup returns CDR1 MGHRA and CDR2 YSYEKL. The CDR3 region is CASSQDRAPNSPLHF. Here the CDR3 DNA reads TGCGCCAGCAGCCAAGATCGGGCCCCGAATTCACCCCTCCACTTT.

This sequence joins TRBV10-3 and TRBJ2-7; the match to TRBD1 covers 8 bases. The CDR3 has 14 residues. V lost 8 bases and J lost 4; bases outside the gene matches: 10. Germline CDR1 ENHRY, CDR2 SYGVKD. The chain's CDR3 is CAILGEQGGYEQYF. The CDR3 DNA reads TGTGCCATCCTTGGGGAACAGGGGGGATACGAGCAGTACTTC.

J is TRBJ1-2 and V is TRBV27; 10 positions agree with TRBD1. Germline lookup yields CDR1 MNHEY and CDR2 SMNVEV (reference sequence). The CDR3 extends over 14 amino acids. V dropped 5 bases and J dropped 6; count of bases not matched to a gene: 6. The CDR3 coding sequence is TGTGCCAGCAGTCCCATTGGGACAGGGGATGGCTACACCTTC. Its translation: CASSPIGTGDGYTF.

J is TRBJ2-1 and V is TRBV5-1, with TRBD2 matching 11 bases. The CDR3 has 17 residues. Unmatched junction bases numbered 4, after V lost 2 bases and J lost 0 bases. Germline V gene sequence: CDR1 SGHRS, CDR2 YFSETQ. The CDR3: CASSFRGLAASYNEQFF. Written as DNA, the CDR3 is TGCGCCAGCAGCTTCAGGGGACTAGCGGCCTCCTACAATGAGCAGTTCTTC.